This T cell receptor beta chain originates from a study of T cell repertoires in cytomegalovirus infection. TCRdb called the reads again in MiXCR, with one record for every CDR3 protein. The sample has hundreds of thousands of distinct CDR3 sequences, roughly 24% seen once. Details on this clonotype: Its specificity is not known. It is likely a read error, because the conserved phenylalanine at the end of the CDR3 is missing.

The CDR3 has 15 amino acids. Germline CDR1 MNHEY, CDR2 SVGEGT. J lost 0 bases, V lost 6 bases, and 6 bases had no gene match. The study's findings and limits: Ex vivo responses were dominated by HLA-C-restricted CMV-specific TCR beta clonotypes.

This sequence was found in a human donor in good health (CMV status not recorded). Some clones in this sample may be carry-over from other donors' samples. Sequenced: CD8+ T cells from PBMCs. The chain is built from TRBV6-2 or TRBV6-3 and TRBJ2-3, with 7 bases lining up with TRBD1. The CDR3 DNA is TGTGCCAGCAGCCCCGGGACAGAAAGCACAGATACGCAGTATTCT. It specifies CASSPGTESTDTQYS.